Sequencing of this T cell receptor beta chain was carried out in a study of cytomegalovirus exposure and HLA in healthy donors (dated by TCRdb to about 2017). About the investigation overall: An earlier analysis of around 600 of the donors reported approximately 300 Gb of sequence data and around 120 million unique TCR beta sequences from some 180 million T cells. About 300 gigabases of sequencing data and approximately 85 million unique TCR sequences were included in an early release covering about 620 HLA-typed donors. The genetic ancestry cluster associated with self-reported Caucasian donors included over 65% of the approximately 400 genotyped donors. The aim of the study was to test whether cataloging public T cell receptors could identify signatures of past pathogen exposure. The T cell repertoires of around 730 subjects were profiled by immunosequencing and related to cytomegalovirus serostatus. Besides the first cohort of 550 to 750 subjects, a separate validation cohort made up of around 120 different subjects was used. High-throughput TCR immunosequencing, statistical association of individual TCRs with disease status, and machine learning were combined to predict cytomegalovirus infection status. A later analysis re-analyzed previously published TCR beta repertoires from roughly 630 donors and added high-resolution HLA genotyping to study TCR occurrence patterns. Rather than drawing on any new phenotypic data, the later analysis identified candidate immune exposures from TCR beta sequences and the way those sequences occurred across donors. To decide whether each TCR beta V gene segment behaved as functional or pseudogenic, an earlier analysis of approximately 600 of the donors relied on high-throughput TCR beta sequencing. Donor age, sex, ethnicity and CMV serostatus were collected together with the repertoire data. Genome-wide SNP genotypes for about three fifths of the roughly 670 donors were used in a later genetic analysis, which treated that subset as a discovery cohort. Every repertoire in the discovery cohort had been generated on one and the same sequencing platform. HLA typing included class I and class II loci at four-digit resolution. The number of typed donors differed by locus: roughly 629-630 for A, B, C, DRB1 and DQB1; 522 for DQA1; some 610 for DPA1; and about 470 for DPB1. Four to six DR-DQ haplotypes were handled as single units for association and clustering, since linkage in the cohort was strong. On average, roughly 240,000 unique TCR beta nucleotide sequences were sequenced per donor among 398 genotyped donors of the cohort, with 15% to 20% of those sequences being non-productive. The paper's findings and limits, for the study overall: The cohort was sequenced for TCR beta chains only, and without alpha or paired-chain data the features that could be detected were limited. In vitro tests confirmed that three of the cytomegalovirus-associated TCR beta chains recognize cytomegalovirus antigens. A later analysis found that HLA-associated TCR beta chains were more clonally expanded and had lower generation probabilities than equally common non-associated chains. HLA typing was unavailable for some donors at each locus, so association tests used only the typed subset. Some IMGT-functional V segments, including TRBV6-2 and TRBV6-3, could not be distinguished by the 87-base-pair reads and were therefore excluded. When HLA alleles, especially DR and DQ, strongly co-occurred, attributing TCR associations to individual alleles was difficult. Sequencing depth was assumed to be roughly uniform across donors in the presence/absence analyses, though that assumption may not hold. At a false discovery rate of 0.05, a later analysis linked some 18,000 TCR beta sequences to specific HLA alleles. According to a later genetic analysis, donors in an Asian-associated ancestry cluster had fewer N-insertions in productive TCRs than the approximately 650-donor mean. Most CMV-associated TCR beta chains appeared to be HLA-restricted in a later analysis, and the HLA associations seemed to be driven largely by CMV exposure. The only immune exposure information available for the cohort was CMV serostatus. According to a later analysis, TCR association rates differed among HLA loci, with DRB1 alleles showing the most associated TCRs and HLA-C alleles showing the fewest. In both the original and validation cohorts, the classifier was reported to diagnose cytomegalovirus status with high specificity and sensitivity. In a later genetic analysis, a missense DCLRE1C variant was associated with V-gene and J-gene trimming of TCR beta chains, and the association was replicated in an independent cohort. About 17 rarely observed V segments, including chromosome 9 orphons, were excluded from the earlier analysis of approximately 500 of the donors because counts were too low. A group of highly shared sequence variants was considered likely to be a technical artifact of the sequencing pipeline. Most TCR sequences were observed very rarely across donors, whereas some public TCRs were present in many individuals. Correlated functional status among segregating V segments might reflect linkage disequilibrium, but an unknown experimental factor could not be ruled out. The authors suggested that the approach could potentially be generalized to other disease states and immunological phenotypes. The study listed 164 TCR beta chains as associated with cytomegalovirus. A further reported finding was that TCR beta sequences accurately predicted the HLA-A and HLA-B alleles for most subjects in the first cohort. Broadly in line with IMGT annotations, most TCR beta V segments showed up in productive rearrangements about 87% or about 30% of the time in an earlier analysis of 450 to 600 of the donors. A later analysis reported that several top co-occurrence clusters appeared linked to parvovirus B19, influenza, CMV and Epstein-Barr virus.

Libraries were made using the immunoSEQ multiplex PCR assay. For the multiplex PCR, a mixture combining 60 forward primers for TCR Vbeta segments and 13 reverse primers for TCR Jbeta segments was used. Amplification of the CDR3 region of rearranged TCR beta genes was performed with a multiplex PCR assay on genomic DNA. The Illumina HiSeq System was used to sequence the amplified TCR beta libraries as 87-base-pair reads. The study's own analysis went as follows. A later analysis tallied around 80 million unique TCR beta chains across the 700 or so repertoires, and approximately 9.9 million of those chains were shared by two or more donors. Raw reads were error-corrected and collapsed into unique sequences with a nearest-neighbor algorithm that merged closely related sequences to remove PCR and sequencing errors. Alignment of CDR3 sequences to IMGT reference sequences was used to assign V, D and J gene segments. For a sequence to be retained, at least a six-nucleotide match to both a V gene segment and a J gene segment was required. Rearrangements were classified as productive when the CDR3 lacked stop codons and remained in frame with V and J, and all other rearrangements were classified as non-productive. Following IMGT convention, CDR3 was defined as the stretch from the second conserved V-encoded cysteine to the conserved J-encoded phenylalanine. In an earlier analysis of more than 550 of the donors, sequences lacking an unambiguous match to a single V gene segment were excluded. In an earlier analysis of 587 of the donors, a V segment was called functional when productive rearrangements were above 56.7%, and segregating when the standard deviation between donors exceeded 5%. A statistical classification framework was developed to diagnose cytomegalovirus status using the catalog of TCR beta chain sequences. In a later analysis, TCR nucleotide sequences were compared against IMGT/GENE-DB human TR gene sequences so that V and J genes could be assigned. A later analysis assigned CDR3 sequences and most-parsimonious VDJ recombination scenarios with the TCRdist pipeline. A later analysis defined each TCR beta chain by its CDR3 amino acid sequence plus V-gene family, and excluded reads lacking a unique V-gene family. In a later analysis, 450 to 600 highly shared, low-generation-probability nucleotide sequences were removed to address suspected cross-contamination and a sequencing artifact. In a later analysis, a clonal expansion index for each public chain was calculated from normalized within-repertoire ranks of inferred template counts. A later analysis computed generation probabilities with a VDJ recombination model fitted to out-of-frame rearrangements, and checked the results against IGoR. Hypergeometric tests were used in a later analysis to score TCR-TCR, TCR-HLA and TCR-CMV co-occurrence, with a repertoire-size bias correction applied to the TCR pairs. To estimate false discovery rates, a later analysis permuted the HLA or CMV assignments 20 times. In a later analysis, co-occurring TCRs were grouped using DBSCAN, and TCRdist sequence similarity was added for clustering within HLA-allele-positive subsets. For co-occurrence clustering, repertoires with fewer than 30,000 or more than 120,000 public chains were excluded, along with five repertoires with anomalous nucleotide sharing. In TCRdb, the immuneACCESS table is reduced to in-frame sequences with V and J assigned. These tables do not hold every clone; where another copy was compared, an unresolved V gene accounts for under half, and the others remain unexplained. V, J and clone size are those of that table, while D and trimming were read from the DNA. The sample includes over 150,000 clones, with approximately 84% observed a single time. Together, the top ten hold 4.8% of the sample.

Including cysteine and phenylalanine, the CDR3 has 15 amino acids. Here the CDR3 DNA is all that survives: 45 bases in frame from base 1. Per the germline V gene, KGHSH is the CDR1 and LQKENI is the CDR2. The germline V and J ends show losses of 3 bases and 1 base respectively, and no gene match explains 6 bases of the junction. The cohort comprised some 700 healthy bone marrow donors. All cohort members were sampled while nominally healthy, although unrecorded immune exposures were likely present. The donor tested CMV seropositive, placing the donor among the 289 seropositive members of the cohort. A peripheral blood sample was collected from each donor, and TCR beta sequencing was performed on peripheral blood mononuclear cells. Genomic DNA extraction from the blood cell samples was performed with the Qiagen DNeasy Blood Extraction Kit. In regard to this clone: Its antigen is currently not known. No much larger clone exists at a distance of one base, and base qualities are not known.

The TCR comes from a girl under 18 in good health and CMV-seropositive. Sequenced material: PBMCs. The sequence joins TRBV18 to TRBJ2-7; the central 7 bases match TRBD1. The bases read TGTGCCAGCTCACCCCGGACAGGAGAATCCTACGAGCAGTACTTC. Its protein is CASSPRTGESYEQYF.